A single sample is the source of the 24 T cell receptor beta chains below, sequenced in a study of identical twins. MiXCR, run by TCRdb on the 5' RACE reads, gives a single entry per CDR3 protein. Of 300,000 to 400,000 distinct CDR3 sequences in the sample, approximately 13% were seen once. This same sample was also part of a study on yellow fever vaccine responses in identical twins.

Material for sequencing was CD8+ T cells sorted from blood. Every receptor here comes from a young woman in good health.

Only a few counts were recorded for this clonotype. V usage is TRBV12-3 or TRBV12-4 and J usage is TRBJ2-7, with D perhaps matching TRBD1 or TRBD2 (5 bases each). Trimming shortened V by 6 bases and J by 5 bases, and 17 bases separated the two germline ends. The CDR3 totals 14 residues. The CDR3 nucleotides read TGTGCCAGCAGCCTGGGACGGCCCAACGACGAGCAGTACTTC. Translation: CASSLGRPNDEQYF.

This clonotype was seen a handful of times. The genes are TRBV3-1 and TRBJ1-1; 7 bases are shared with TRBD1. The trim removed 3 bases at V and 3 bases at J, leaving 19 bases unmatched. CDR1 is LGHDT, CDR2 YNNKEL, per germline (reference sequence). This CDR3 contains 19 residues. The CDR3 bases are TGTGCCAGCAGCCACCAGTTTGTCAGGGGGGAAGGTTTGGACACTGAAGCTTTCTTT. Protein: CASSHQFVRGEGLDTEAFF.

The gene calls are TRBV7-9 and TRBJ2-2; no reliable D call. Germline V gene data show CDR1 as SEHNR and CDR2 as FQNEAQ (reference sequence). The CDR3 is 14 amino acids. Deletions cut 6 bases from V and 6 bases from J, with 14 bases between. The CDR3 loop reads CASSPIWEPGELFF. CDR3 sequence (DNA): TGTGCCAGCAGTCCTATCTGGGAACCCGGGGAGCTGTTTTTT.

This clonotype was detected many times. This rearrangement joins TRBV20-1 to TRBJ2-7; D is unresolved. V shed 0 bases and J shed 4 bases, with 13 bases lying between them. The CDR3 sequence is 14 residues long. The germline V gene has CDR1 DFQATT and CDR2 SNEGSKA (reference sequence). CDR3 in DNA: TGCAGTGCTAGAGATCCGTCCAGACCTTACGAGCAGTACGTC. Residues: CSARDPSRPYEQYV.

CDR3 coding DNA: TGTGCCAGCAGCTCGGGACAGGGGGCTGGTGAAAAACTGTTTTTT. Encoded protein: CASSSGQGAGEKLFF. The rearrangement links TRBV11-2 to TRBJ1-4; TRBD1 agrees at 12 bases. Germline CDR1 is SGHAT and CDR2 is FQNNGV. The CDR3 totals 15 residues. V was pared by 4 bases and J by 7 bases, with 4 bases of the junction left unmatched.

This clonotype was seen more than once but under ten times. V usage is TRBV11-2 and J usage is TRBJ2-1; D may correspond to TRBD1 or TRBD2 (5 bases each). V lost 5 bases to trimming and J lost 8 bases, with 16 bases between them. The CDR3 spans 14 residues. The germline CDR1 and CDR2 sequences are SGHAT and FQNNGV. Here the CDR3 DNA reads TGTGCCAGCAGCGGCGAGGGGCCGGACGATGAGCAGTTCTTC. Its translation: CASSGEGPDDEQFF.

A few counts support this clonotype. The chain has TRBV4-2 and TRBJ1-1; tentative D call: TRBD1 (5 bases). CDR1 LGHNA and CDR2 YNFKEQ come from the germline V gene. The CDR3 runs 13 residues. Trimming pared 3 bases from V and 3 bases from J, leaving 8 bases between. CDR3 DNA: TGTGCCAGCAGCCATTTAGGGGACACTGAAGCTTTCTTT. It encodes CASSHLGDTEAFF.

In its sample, this clonotype was seen many times. The rearrangement links TRBV5-1 to TRBJ2-4; D is undetermined. The V end lost 0 bases, the J end lost 6 bases, and 10 bases lay between the germline ends. Germline lookup yields CDR1 SGHRS and CDR2 YFSETQ. The CDR3 has 14 residues. CDR3 in DNA: TGCGCCAGCAGCTTGGCCGATGGATTAAACATTCAGTACTTC. It encodes CASSLADGLNIQYF.

The chain uses TRBV12-3 or TRBV12-4 and TRBJ2-7; a weak D match, TRBD2 (6 bases). The CDR3 loop spans 15 amino acids. With 3 bases removed from V and 6 bases from J, the gap between germline ends came to 18 bases. CDR3 DNA sequence: TGTGCCAGCAGTTTTGGGGGAGCGGGTCCGGGCGAGCAGTACTTC. Its protein is CASSFGGAGPGEQYF.

This clonotype was counted between two and nine times. This rearrangement joins TRBV10-1 to TRBJ2-1; D gene uncertain. Trimming pared 2 bases from V and 4 bases from J, leaving 9 bases between. From germline, CDR1 is WNHNN and CDR2 SYGVQD (reference sequence). This CDR3 contains 14 residues. CDR3 protein: CASSEGVGYNEQFF. CDR3 DNA sequence: TGCGCCAGCAGTGAGGGAGTGGGGTACAATGAGCAGTTCTTC.

The chain joins TRBV7-6 to TRBJ1-1, with D perhaps TRBD1 (5 bases). The V gene lost 1 base and the J gene lost 1 base, with 13 bases spanning the gap. The CDR3 covers 16 residues. Germline V gives CDR1 SGHVS, CDR2 FNYEAQ. The CDR3: CASSLGTPGGNTEAFF. CDR3 nucleotide sequence: TGTGCCAGCAGCTTAGGGACGCCCGGGGGGAACACTGAAGCTTTCTTT. Based on the CDR3 plus reference TRBV7-6 and TRBJ1-1, the full variable domain is GAGVSQSPRYKVTKRGQDVALRCDPISGHVSLYWYRQALGQGPEFLTYFNYEAQQDKSGLPNDRFSAERPEGSISTLTIQRTEQRDSAMYRCASSLGTPGGNTEAFFGQGTRLTVV.

This clonotype was counted only a few times. The germline gene is not matched at one end of the junction; a read error may be the cause. The chain links TRBV2 to TRBJ2-1; D is ambiguous. Germline values: CDR1 SNHLY, CDR2 FYNNEI. The CDR3 loop spans 10 amino acids. CDR3 nucleotide sequence: TGTGCCAGCAGGGGTACAGAACGGGTCTTC. Amino acid sequence: CASRGTERVF.

The table lists this clonotype with a few counts. This chain joins TRBV20-1 and TRBJ2-7, with 9 bases aligning to TRBD1. V dropped 3 bases and J dropped 0; count of bases not matched to a gene: 6. CDR3 length: 15 amino acids. Per germline, CDR1 DFQATT and CDR2 SNEGSKA (reference sequence). The CDR3 DNA reads as TGCAGTGCTAGGGGGGACAGGGAAAGCTCCTACGAGCAGTACTTC. It translates to CSARGDRESSYEQYF.

This clonotype has at least ten counts. The chain uses TRBV12-3 or TRBV12-4 and TRBJ1-5; TRBD1 matches 7 bases. Trimming took 6 bases from V and 9 from J; bases not matched to a gene: 8. There are 13 residues in the CDR3. The CDR3 loop is CASRIGQVRPQHF. The CDR3 region has the DNA TGTGCCAGCAGAATAGGACAGGTCCGGCCCCAGCATTTT.

The table lists this clonotype with many counts. This chain connects TRBV6-5 to TRBJ2-1, with D unclear. The length of the CDR3 is 13 residues. Germline CDR1 and CDR2: MNHEY and SVGAGI. V was clipped by 0 bases and J by 9 bases, with 9 bases between them. This chain's CDR3 is CASSYSASSEQFF. The CDR3 DNA reads as TGTGCCAGCAGTTACTCCGCGAGTAGTGAGCAGTTCTTC.

There are many counts of this clonotype. This chain links TRBV29-1 with TRBJ2-5; TRBD1 matches at 8 bases. V trimming: 4 bases; J trimming: 0 bases; junction bases outside the gene matches: 4. Looked up from germline, CDR1 is SQVTM and CDR2 is ANQGSEA. The length of the CDR3 is 14 residues. DNA of the CDR3: TGCAGCGTTGCGGGACAGGAGTACCAAGAGACCCAGTACTTC. Its translation: CSVAGQEYQETQYF.

This clonotype turned up a few times. The chain recombines TRBV27 with TRBJ1-5; 8 bases align to TRBD1. With V trimmed by 6 bases and J by 4 bases, 5 bases remained unmatched. The germline V gene has CDR1 MNHEY and CDR2 SMNVEV (reference sequence). The CDR3 has 14 residues. DNA for the CDR3: TGTGCCAGCAGAAATCAGGGGGCGAATCAGCCCCAGCATTTT. Translation: CASRNQGANQPQHF.

The gene calls are TRBV28 and TRBJ1-1; 9 bases align to TRBD1. The germline CDR1 and CDR2 sequences are MDHEN and SYDVKM. V shed 1 base, J shed 11 bases, and the junction held 8 bases outside the gene matches. This CDR3 spans 14 amino acids. Here the CDR3 DNA reads TGTGCCAGCAGTTTATCTCGGACAGGGGTGGGGGCTTTCTTT. Its protein product is CASSLSRTGVGAFF.

The CDR3 DNA sequence: TGTGCCAGCAGCCCCTTATCCGGGTCCTTCGGAGGAAATGAGCAGTTCTTC. Translation: CASSPLSGSFGGNEQFF. The V and J genes are TRBV3-1 and TRBJ2-1; possible D gene TRBD2, 5 bases. Germline assignment: CDR1 LGHDT and CDR2 YNNKEL (reference sequence). The V and J ends lost 4 bases and 7 bases respectively, with 23 bases between them. The CDR3 runs to 17 residues.

This chain connects TRBV3-1 to TRBJ2-2, with D perhaps matching TRBD1 (6 bases). CDR3 length: 14 amino acids. Trimming stripped 4 bases from V and 2 bases from J, with 8 bases between. Germline V CDR1 and CDR2: LGHDT, YNNKEL (reference sequence). The DNA of the CDR3 is TGTGCCAGCAGCCCGGACAGTAACACCGGGGAGCTGTTTTTT. Protein product: CASSPDSNTGELFF. Together with reference TRBV3-1 and TRBJ2-2, the CDR3 gives the full variable domain: DTAVSQTPKYLVTQMGNDKSIKCEQNLGHDTMYWYKQDSKKFLKIMFSYNNKELIINETVPNRFSPKSPDKAHLNLHINSLELGDSAVYFCASSPDSNTGELFFGEGSRLTVL.

The chain carries TRBV24-1 and TRBJ2-7, with 7 bases matching TRBD2. The V gene's germline CDR1 is KGHDR and CDR2 SFDVKD. V gave up 9 bases and J gave up 2 bases; unmatched junction bases: 6. The CDR3 totals 13 residues. CDR3 amino acids: CATAGEGAYEQYF. The CDR3 DNA reads as TGTGCCACCGCCGGGGAGGGAGCCTACGAGCAGTACTTC.

This clonotype was observed a few times. The genes are TRBV2 and TRBJ2-5; 7 nucleotides line up with TRBD1. The CDR3 consists of 15 residues. Looked up from germline, CDR1 is SNHLY and CDR2 is FYNNEI. V lost 4 bases and J lost 3; bases outside the gene matches: 8. As DNA, the CDR3 is TGTGCCAGCAGTGGAGCCGGGACAGCCGAAGAGACCCAGTACTTC. Amino acids: CASSGAGTAEETQYF.

The chain recombines TRBV11-2 with TRBJ2-7, with D uncertain. V was cut by 1 base and J by 7 bases, with 5 bases left in between. CDR3 size: 11 residues. Germline V gene data show CDR1 as SGHAT and CDR2 as FQNNGV. CDR3 in amino acids: CASSLGLEQYV. The CDR3 region has the DNA TGTGCCAGCAGCTTAGGGCTGGAGCAGTACGTC.

A few counts support this clonotype. The V gene is TRBV7-9, the J gene TRBJ2-7; 9 bases agree with TRBD1. V lost 5 bases to trimming and J lost 6 bases; unmatched junction nucleotides: 8. In germline, CDR1 is SEHNR, CDR2 FQNEAQ (reference sequence). CDR3 length: 14 residues. The CDR3: CASSGRGQGSEQYF. The CDR3 region has the DNA TGTGCCAGCAGCGGGAGAGGACAGGGGAGCGAGCAGTACTTC.